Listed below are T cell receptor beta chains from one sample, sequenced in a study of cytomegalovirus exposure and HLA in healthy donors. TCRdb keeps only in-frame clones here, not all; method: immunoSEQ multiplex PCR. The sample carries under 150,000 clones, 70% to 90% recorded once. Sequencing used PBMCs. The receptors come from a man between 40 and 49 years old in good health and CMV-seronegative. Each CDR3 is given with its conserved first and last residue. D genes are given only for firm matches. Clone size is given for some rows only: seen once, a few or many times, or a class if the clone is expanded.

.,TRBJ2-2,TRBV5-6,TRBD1,CASSPGTGILDGELFF,TGTGCCAGCAGCCCAGGGACAGGGATTTTGGACGGGGAGCTGTTTTTT
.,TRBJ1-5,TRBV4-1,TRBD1,CASSQVDRGRNQPQHF,TGCGCCAGCAGCCAAGTAGACAGGGGGAGGAATCAGCCCCAGCATTTT
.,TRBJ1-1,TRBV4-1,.,CASSQGAGARTEAFF,TGCGCCAGCAGCCAAGGGGCGGGGGCGAGGACTGAAGCTTTCTTT
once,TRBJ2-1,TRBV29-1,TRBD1,CSGRDRVYNEQFF,TGCAGCGGGAGGGACAGGGTATACAATGAGCAGTTCTTC
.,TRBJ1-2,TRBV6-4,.,CASSATRQAANYGYTF,TGTGCCAGCAGTGCCACGAGACAGGCGGCTAACTATGGCTACACCTTC
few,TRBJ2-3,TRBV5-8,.,CASSPISPGGDTQYF,TGTGCCAGCAGCCCTATTTCCCCCGGCGGAGATACGCAGTATTTT
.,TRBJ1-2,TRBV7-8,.,CASSLAGRNYGYTF,TGTGCCAGCAGCTTGGCGGGACGGAACTATGGCTACACCTTC
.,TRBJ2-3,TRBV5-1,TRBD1,CASSLPGQGTDTQYF,TGCGCCAGCAGCTTGCCAGGACAGGGCACAGATACGCAGTATTTT
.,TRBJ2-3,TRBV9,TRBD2,CASSVGSGSTDTQYF,TGTGCCAGCAGCGTAGGTAGCGGGAGCACAGATACGCAGTATTTT
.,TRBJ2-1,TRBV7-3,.,CASSLQEVGEQFF,TGTGCCAGCAGCTTACAGGAGGTCGGTGAGCAGTTCTTC
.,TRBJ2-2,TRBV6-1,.,CASSDFSTGTGGELFF,TGTGCCAGCAGTGACTTTTCGACAGGGACTGGCGGGGAGCTGTTTTTT
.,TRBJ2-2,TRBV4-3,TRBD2,CASSQERIAGHTGELFF,TGCGCCAGCAGCCAAGAGCGCATAGCGGGTCACACCGGGGAGCTGTTTTTT
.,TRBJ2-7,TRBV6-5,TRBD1,CASTGQGATSYEQYF,TGTGCCAGCACGGGACAGGGGGCGACTTCCTACGAGCAGTACTTC
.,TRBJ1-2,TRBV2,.,CASSVKGFYYGYTF,TGTGCCAGCAGTGTCAAGGGGTTCTACTATGGCTACACCTTC
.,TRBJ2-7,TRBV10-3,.,CAIIFDRPSEQYF,TGTGCCATCATCTTCGACAGGCCCAGCGAGCAGTACTTC
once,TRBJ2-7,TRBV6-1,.,CASRAGRTYEQYF,TGTGCCAGCAGGGCGGGACGGACGTACGAGCAGTACTTC
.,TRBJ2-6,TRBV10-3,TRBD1,CAISDDGTGYEAAGANVLTF,TGTGCCATCAGTGACGACGGGACAGGGTACGAGGCCGCTGGGGCCAACGTCCTGACTTTC
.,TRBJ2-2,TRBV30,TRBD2,CAWSSGLGTVGELFF,TGTGCCTGGTCTTCGGGACTAGGGACTGTCGGGGAGCTGTTTTTT
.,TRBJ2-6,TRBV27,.,CASSYSGITGLSSGANVLTF,TGTGCCAGCAGTTACTCGGGGATCACCGGATTAAGCTCTGGGGCCAACGTCCTGACTTTC
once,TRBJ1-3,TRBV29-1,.,CSVLAFSGNTIYF,TGCAGCGTTCTGGCCTTCTCTGGAAACACCATATATTTT
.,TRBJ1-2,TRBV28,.,CASSLTPSGADGYTF,TGTGCCAGCAGTTTAACCCCTTCAGGGGCGGATGGCTACACCTTC
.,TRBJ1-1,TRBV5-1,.,CASSLTAGEWAEAFF,TGCGCCAGCAGCTTGACTGCAGGTGAGTGGGCTGAAGCTTTCTTT
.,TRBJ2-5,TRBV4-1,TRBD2,CASSQAGLAGGAGETQYF,TGCGCCAGCAGCCAAGCGGGACTAGCGGGGGGGGCAGGAGAGACCCAGTACTTC
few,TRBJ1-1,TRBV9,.,CASSTTGDMNTEAFF,TGTGCCAGCAGCACCACAGGAGACATGAACACTGAAGCTTTCTTT
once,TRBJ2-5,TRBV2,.,CASNSIPQETQYF,TGTGCCAGTAACTCCATTCCTCAAGAGACCCAGTACTTC
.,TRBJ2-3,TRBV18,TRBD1,CASSPGQRSTDTQYF,TGTGCCAGCTCACCGGGACAGCGCAGCACAGATACGCAGTATTTT
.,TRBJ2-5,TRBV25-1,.,CASSDYGGKQETQYF,TGTGCCAGCAGTGATTATGGGGGGAAACAAGAGACCCAGTACTTC
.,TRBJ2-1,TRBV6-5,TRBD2,CASSYSPSGGYNEQFF,TGTGCCAGCAGTTACTCACCTAGCGGGGGGTACAATGAGCAGTTCTTC
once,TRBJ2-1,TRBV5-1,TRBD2,CASTVGLAVNNEQFF,TGCGCCAGCACGGTGGGACTAGCGGTTAACAATGAGCAGTTCTTC
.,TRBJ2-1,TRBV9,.,CASSVGSSRSSYNEQFF,TGTGCCAGCAGCGTAGGGTCTAGCCGAAGCTCCTACAATGAGCAGTTCTTC
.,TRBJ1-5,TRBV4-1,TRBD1,CASSQGQGAFQPQHF,TGCGCCAGCAGCCAAGGACAGGGGGCCTTTCAGCCCCAGCATTTT
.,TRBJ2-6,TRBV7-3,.,CASSSRSDNFSGANVLTF,TGTGCCAGCAGCTCCCGATCGGACAACTTCTCTGGGGCCAACGTCCTGACTTTC
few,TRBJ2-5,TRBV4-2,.,CASSQGREETQYF,TGTGCCAGCAGCCAAGGGAGGGAAGAGACCCAGTACTTC
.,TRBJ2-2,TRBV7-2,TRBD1,CAEETGENTGELFF,TGTGCCGAAGAGACAGGGGAGAACACCGGGGAGCTGTTTTTT
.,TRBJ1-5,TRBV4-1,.,CASSQGRDQPQHF,TGCGCCAGCAGCCAAGGTCGGGATCAGCCCCAGCATTTT
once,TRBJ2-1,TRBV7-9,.,CASSDPGVRDEQFF,TGTGCCAGCAGCGACCCAGGGGTCAGAGATGAGCAGTTCTTC
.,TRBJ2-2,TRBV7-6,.,CASSLGDTPYTGELFF,TGTGCCAGCAGCTTAGGGGACACCCCTTACACCGGGGAGCTGTTTTTT
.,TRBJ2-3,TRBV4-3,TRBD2,CASSQDFAGGLTDTQYF,TGCGCCAGCAGCCAAGATTTCGCGGGGGGGCTCACAGATACGCAGTATTTT
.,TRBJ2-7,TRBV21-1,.,CASSSTGGTHEQYF,TGTGCCAGCAGCTCGACGGGGGGGACCCACGAGCAGTACTTC
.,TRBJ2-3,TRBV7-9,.,CASSSIPGTDTQYF,TGTGCCAGCAGCTCTATCCCGGGGACAGATACGCAGTATTTT
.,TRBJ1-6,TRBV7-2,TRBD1,CASSLARTGGNSPLHF,TGTGCCAGCAGCTTAGCCAGGACAGGGGGCAATTCACCCCTCCACTTT
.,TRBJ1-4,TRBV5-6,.,CASSLDRAEKLFF,TGTGCCAGCAGCTTGGACAGGGCTGAAAAACTGTTTTTT
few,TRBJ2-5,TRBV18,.,CASSPPGLETQYF,TGTGCCAGCTCACCACCGGGACTCGAGACCCAGTACTTC
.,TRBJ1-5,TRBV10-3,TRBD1,CAISESTGATQPQHF,TGTGCCATCAGTGAGTCGACAGGGGCCACCCAGCCCCAGCATTTT
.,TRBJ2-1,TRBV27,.,CASSLKATYYYNEQFF,TGTGCCAGCAGCCTGAAAGCGACGTACTATTACAATGAGCAGTTCTTC
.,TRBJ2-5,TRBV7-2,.,CASSRGGLRETQYF,TGTGCCAGCAGCCGAGGGGGACTACGAGAGACCCAGTACTTC
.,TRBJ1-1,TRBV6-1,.,CASSEQRSLNTEAFF,TGTGCCAGCAGTGAACAGCGCAGCTTGAACACTGAAGCTTTCTTT
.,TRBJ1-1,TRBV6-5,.,CASSYLAPGTEAFF,TGTGCCAGCAGTTACTTGGCCCCGGGCACTGAAGCTTTCTTT
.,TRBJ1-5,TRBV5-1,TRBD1,CASSPGTDSAQPQHF,TGCGCCAGCAGCCCTGGGACAGACAGCGCTCAGCCCCAGCATTTT
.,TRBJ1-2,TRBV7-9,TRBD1,CASSSPGQALRGYTF,TGTGCCAGCAGCTCTCCTGGACAGGCACTAAGGGGCTACACCTTC
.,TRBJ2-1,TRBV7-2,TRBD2,CASSLSGGRANNEQFF,TGTGCCAGCAGCTTATCGGGCGGGAGGGCCAACAATGAGCAGTTCTTC
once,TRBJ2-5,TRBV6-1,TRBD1,CASMSGQGTPETQYF,TGTGCCAGCATGAGTGGACAGGGGACACCTGAGACCCAGTACTTC
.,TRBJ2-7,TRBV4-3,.,CASSQETSSRYEQYF,TGCGCCAGCAGCCAAGAGACTAGTTCCCGGTACGAGCAGTACTTC
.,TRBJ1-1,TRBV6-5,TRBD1,CASSPTGGNTEAFF,TGTGCCAGCAGTCCAACAGGGGGTAACACTGAAGCTTTCTTT
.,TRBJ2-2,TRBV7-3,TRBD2,CASSPQLAGVGTGELFF,TGTGCCAGCAGCCCACAACTAGCGGGAGTAGGTACCGGGGAGCTGTTTTTT
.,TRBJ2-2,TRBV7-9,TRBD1,CASSLSWDRDTGELFF,TGTGCCAGCAGCTTAAGTTGGGACAGGGATACCGGGGAGCTGTTTTTT
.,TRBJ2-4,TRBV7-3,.,CASSLRSGDIQYF,TGTGCCAGCAGCTTAAGGTCGGGGGACATTCAGTACTTC